This T cell receptor (beta chain) was profiled in a study of blood T cell repertoires in COVID-19 (TCRdb year 2020). Turning to the overall study: The collaborator samples originated in the United States, Italy and Spain and spanned the acute and convalescent phases of COVID-19. Deeply sampled blood TCRbeta repertoires from subjects exposed to, actively infected with, or recovered from COVID-19 were included in the dataset. Where HLA class I and class II types were available, the types were taken from metadata supplied by the sample provider, not from assay-based typing. Nearly every sample came with metadata listing a de-identified subject ID, COVID-19 status, age in years and sex. Samples were obtained from the ongoing ImmuneRACE study (first 160 participants) and from 1,000 to 1,500 subjects provided by 6 global collaborators. The repertoires were released in a freely available public database intended as a resource for research on the immune response to SARS-CoV-2. The prospective study material was composed of cDNA or gDNA derived from T cells, B-cell-depleted T cells, or PBMCs. Overall results and qualifications from the work: Clinical and demographic metadata were provided uncurated, with the amount varying by source and participant.

Regarding this clone: Its antigen remains undetermined. No quality values exist for individual bases; no much larger clone is one base distant.

Collaborating institutions collected whole blood in K2EDTA tubes following their own protocols. Collaborator samples were shipped for TCRbeta analysis as frozen whole blood, isolated PBMCs, or DNA extracted from either sample type. TCRbeta CDR3 regions were amplified from genomic DNA using the immunoSEQ Assay, a bias-controlled multiplex PCR. The original methods were these. The number of nucleated cells in each sample was estimated from the amplification of reference gene primers within the assay. Sequence reads were collapsed and filtered to measure the absolute abundance of every unique TCRbeta CDR3 rearrangement. Productive Simpson clonality was computed per sample as the square root of Simpson's diversity index over productive rearrangements. In TCRdb, the immuneACCESS table is reduced to in-frame sequences with V and J assigned. These tables do not hold every clone; where another copy was compared, an unresolved V gene accounts for under half, and the others remain unexplained. For V, J and clone size, that table is used; D and trimming come from the DNA. The table for this sample lists 150,000 to 200,000 clones; about 85% of them were counted only once. In total, the top ten clones hold 2.5% to 4% of the sample.

V is shortened by 3 bases, J by 7 bases, and the region joining them spans 15 bases. The CDR3 starts with the cysteine, ends with the phenylalanine, and has 14 residues. CDR3 DNA only is kept here, 42 bases in frame from base 1. CDR1 and CDR2 are read off the germline V gene (reference sequence) as LNHDA and SQIVND. Recombination connected TRBV19 to TRBJ1-2; possibly the D gene is TRBD1, per 5 matching bases. Sequenced: peripheral blood. This clonotype originated in a human donor with acute or convalescent COVID-19. The donor label of this sample is uncertain. The nucleotide sequence reads as follows: TGTGCCAGTAGTATCCGCTCCCACGGGGGTGGCTACACCTTC. It is translated as CASSIRSHGGGYTF.